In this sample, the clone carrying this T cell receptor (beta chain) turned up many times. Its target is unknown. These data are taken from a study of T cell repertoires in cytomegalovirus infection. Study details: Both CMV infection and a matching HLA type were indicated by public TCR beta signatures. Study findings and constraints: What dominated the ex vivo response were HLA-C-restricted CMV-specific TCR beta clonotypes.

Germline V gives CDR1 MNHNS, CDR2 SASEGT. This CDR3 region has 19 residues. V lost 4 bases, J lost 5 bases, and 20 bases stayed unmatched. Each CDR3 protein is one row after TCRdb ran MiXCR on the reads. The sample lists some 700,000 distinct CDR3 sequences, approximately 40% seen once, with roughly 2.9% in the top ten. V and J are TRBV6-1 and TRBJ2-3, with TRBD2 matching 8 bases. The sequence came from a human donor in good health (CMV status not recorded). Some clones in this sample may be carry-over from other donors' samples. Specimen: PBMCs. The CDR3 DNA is TGTGCCAGCAGTGCCCTGAGCGGGAGCCCACGCTTGGGGAAAGATACGCAGTATTTT. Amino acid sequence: CASSALSGSPRLGKDTQYF.